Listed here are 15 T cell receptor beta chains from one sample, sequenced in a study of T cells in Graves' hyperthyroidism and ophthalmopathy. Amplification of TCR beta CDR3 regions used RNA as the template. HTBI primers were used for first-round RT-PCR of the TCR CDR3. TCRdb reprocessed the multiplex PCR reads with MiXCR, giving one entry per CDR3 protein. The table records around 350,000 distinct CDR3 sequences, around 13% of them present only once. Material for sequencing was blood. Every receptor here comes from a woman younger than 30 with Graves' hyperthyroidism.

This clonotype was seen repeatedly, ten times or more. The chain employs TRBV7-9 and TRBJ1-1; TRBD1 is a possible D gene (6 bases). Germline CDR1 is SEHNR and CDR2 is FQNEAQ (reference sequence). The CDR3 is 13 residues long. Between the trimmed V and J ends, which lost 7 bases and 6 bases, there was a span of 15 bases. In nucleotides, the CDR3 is TGTGCCAGCACCCCCGGGGGGGCAGCTGAAGCTTTCTTT. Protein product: CASTPGGAAEAFF.

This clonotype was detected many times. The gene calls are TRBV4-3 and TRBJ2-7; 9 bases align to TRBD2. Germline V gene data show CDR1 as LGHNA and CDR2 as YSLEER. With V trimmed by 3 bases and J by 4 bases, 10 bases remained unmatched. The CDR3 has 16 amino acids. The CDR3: CASSQDSGGGLYEQYF. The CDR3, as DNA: TGCGCCAGCAGCCAGGATAGCGGGGGCGGGCTTTACGAGCAGTACTTC.

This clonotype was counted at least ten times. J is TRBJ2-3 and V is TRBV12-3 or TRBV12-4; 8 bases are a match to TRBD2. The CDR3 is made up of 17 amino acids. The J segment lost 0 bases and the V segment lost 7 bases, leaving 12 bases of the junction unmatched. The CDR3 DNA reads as TGTGCCAGCACCTTGGGTTTAGCGGGGACGAGCACAGATACGCAGTATTTT. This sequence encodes CASTLGLAGTSTDTQYF.

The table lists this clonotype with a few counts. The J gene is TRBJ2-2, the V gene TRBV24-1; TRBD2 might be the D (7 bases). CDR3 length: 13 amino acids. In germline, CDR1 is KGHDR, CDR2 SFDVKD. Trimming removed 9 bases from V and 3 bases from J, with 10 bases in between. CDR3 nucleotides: TGTGCCACCCGGGGGGCAGACACCGGGGAGCTGTTTTTT. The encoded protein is CATRGADTGELFF.

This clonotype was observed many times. CDR3 nucleotide sequence: TGTGCCAGCAGCCAAACCCAGGGGGGGCAGCCCCAGCATTTT. This sequence encodes CASSQTQGGQPQHF. The V call is TRBV3-1, the J call TRBJ1-5, with TRBD1 matching 7 bases. There are 14 residues in the CDR3. Germline CDR1 and CDR2: LGHDT and YNNKEL (reference sequence). The V segment lost 2 bases and the J segment 7 bases; nucleotides outside the gene matches: 5. The whole variable domain, filled in from reference TRBV3-1 and TRBJ1-5, reads DTAVSQTPKYLVTQMGNDKSIKCEQNLGHDTMYWYKQDSKKFLKIMFSYNNKELIINETVPNRFSPKSPDKAHLNLHINSLELGDSAVYFCASSQTQGGQPQHFGDGTRLSIL.

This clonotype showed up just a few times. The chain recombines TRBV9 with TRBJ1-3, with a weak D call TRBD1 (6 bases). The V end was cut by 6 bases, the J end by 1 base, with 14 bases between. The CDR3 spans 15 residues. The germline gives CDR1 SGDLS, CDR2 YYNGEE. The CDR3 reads CASNRGGTSGNTIYF. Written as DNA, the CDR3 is TGTGCCAGCAACCGTGGCGGGACATCTGGAAACACCATATATTTT.

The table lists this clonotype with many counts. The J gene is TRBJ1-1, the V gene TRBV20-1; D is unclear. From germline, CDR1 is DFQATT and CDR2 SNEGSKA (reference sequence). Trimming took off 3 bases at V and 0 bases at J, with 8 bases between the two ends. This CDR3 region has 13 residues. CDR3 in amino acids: CSARGSLNTEAFF. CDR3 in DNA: TGCAGTGCTAGGGGTAGCTTGAACACTGAAGCTTTCTTT.

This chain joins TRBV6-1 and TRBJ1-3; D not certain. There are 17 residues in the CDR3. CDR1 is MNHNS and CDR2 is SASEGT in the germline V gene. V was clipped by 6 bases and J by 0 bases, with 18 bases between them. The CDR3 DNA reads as TGTGCCAGCAGGGCCTTGACGGACGGGGACTCTGGAAACACCATATATTTT. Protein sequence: CASRALTDGDSGNTIYF.

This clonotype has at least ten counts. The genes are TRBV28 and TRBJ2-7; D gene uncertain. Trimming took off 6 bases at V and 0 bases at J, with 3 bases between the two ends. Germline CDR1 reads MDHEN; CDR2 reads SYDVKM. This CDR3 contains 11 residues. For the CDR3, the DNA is TGTGCCAGCAGGAGCTCCTACGAGCAGTACTTC. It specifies CASRSSYEQYF.

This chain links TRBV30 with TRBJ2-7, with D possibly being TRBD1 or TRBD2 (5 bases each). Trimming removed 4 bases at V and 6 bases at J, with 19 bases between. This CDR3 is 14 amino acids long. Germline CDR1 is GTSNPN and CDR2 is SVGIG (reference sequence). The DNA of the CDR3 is TGTGCCTGGAATCCGGGACCCAGAGGGGCCGAGCAGTACTTC. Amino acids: CAWNPGPRGAEQYF.

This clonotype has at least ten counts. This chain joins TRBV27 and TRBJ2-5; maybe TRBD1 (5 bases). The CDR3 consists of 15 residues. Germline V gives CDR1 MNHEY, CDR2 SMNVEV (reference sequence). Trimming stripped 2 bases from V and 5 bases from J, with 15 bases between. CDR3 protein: CASSLSVAGMETQYF. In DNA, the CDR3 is TGTGCCAGCAGTTTAAGTGTTGCAGGGATGGAGACCCAGTACTTC.

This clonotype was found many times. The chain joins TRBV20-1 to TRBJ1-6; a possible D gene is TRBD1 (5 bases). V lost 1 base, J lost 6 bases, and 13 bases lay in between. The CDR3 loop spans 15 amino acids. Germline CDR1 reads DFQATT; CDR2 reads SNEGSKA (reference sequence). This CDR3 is CSARGTGVINSPLHF. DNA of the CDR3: TGCAGTGCTAGAGGAACGGGGGTCATTAATTCACCCCTCCACTTT.

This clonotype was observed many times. Written as DNA, the CDR3 is TGTGCCAGCAGTACAATAGAGTCGGCGGTTCACACTGAAGCTTTCTTT. As protein: CASSTIESAVHTEAFF. The V call is TRBV28, the J call TRBJ1-1; D gene unclear. CDR1 and CDR2 (germline): MDHEN, SYDVKM. Deletions cut 5 bases from V and 3 bases from J, with 19 bases between. The CDR3 has 16 residues.

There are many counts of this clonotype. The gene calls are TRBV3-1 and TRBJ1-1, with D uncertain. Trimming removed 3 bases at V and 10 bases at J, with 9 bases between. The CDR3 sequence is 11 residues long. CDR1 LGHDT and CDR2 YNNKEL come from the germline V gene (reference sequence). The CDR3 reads CASSHQGAAFF. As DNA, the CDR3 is TGTGCCAGCAGCCATCAAGGTGCAGCTTTCTTT.

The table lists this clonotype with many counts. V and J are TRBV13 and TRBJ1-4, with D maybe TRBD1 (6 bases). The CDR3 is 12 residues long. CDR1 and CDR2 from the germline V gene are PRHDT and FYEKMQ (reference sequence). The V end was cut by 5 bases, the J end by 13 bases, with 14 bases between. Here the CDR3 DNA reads TGTGCCAGCAGCCCTGGGGCGGGGGCACTGTTTTTT. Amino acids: CASSPGAGALFF.